A single sample gave rise to the 27 T cell receptor beta chains below, sequenced in a study of T cell responses to AZD1222 COVID-19 vaccine. Some clones are missing from TCRdb's copy, which holds only in-frame ones; the method was immunoSEQ multiplex PCR. The table shows under 150,000 clones, with 91% occurring only once. The sample was peripheral blood, taken on day 0 of AZD1222 vaccination. The receptor source for this set is an adult in good health.

This chain uses TRBV24-1 with TRBJ2-7; the match to TRBD1 covers 12 bases. There are 15 residues in the CDR3. The germline CDR1 and CDR2 sequences are KGHDR and SFDVKD. The J segment lost 1 base and the V segment lost 12 bases, leaving 9 bases of the junction unmatched. This CDR3 reads CASRWDRGRSYEQYF. The CDR3 bases are TGTGCCTCGCGCTGGGACAGGGGGCGGTCCTACGAGCAGTACTTC.

The CDR3 reads CASSQGDRGLGGGSSYEQYF. The CDR3 nucleotides are TGTGCCAGCAGCCAGGGGGACAGGGGGCTCGGCGGGGGGAGCTCCTACGAGCAGTACTTC. This chain uses TRBV4-2 with TRBJ2-7; TRBD1 agrees at 12 bases. The CDR3 spans 20 residues. J gave up 0 bases and V 3 bases, and 15 bases lay outside the gene matches. Germline CDR1 is LGHNA and CDR2 is YNFKEQ.

This rearrangement joins TRBV3-1 (or the pseudogene TRBV3-2) to TRBJ1-3; no reliable D call. The CDR3 consists of 12 residues. V shed 5 bases and J shed 7 bases, with 9 bases lying between them. Germline CDR1 and CDR2: LGHDT and YNNKEL (reference sequence). As DNA, the CDR3 is TGTGCCAGCAGCTTTCCCTCGAACACCATATATTTT. This gives the protein CASSFPSNTIYF.

The CDR3 reads CASSLRLSSQGQLAGELFF. CDR3 DNA sequence: TGTGCCAGCAGCTTACGGCTGAGTAGCCAGGGGCAGTTAGCCGGGGAGCTGTTTTTT. This sequence joins TRBV5-6 and TRBJ2-2, with a weak D call TRBD1 (6 bases). With 2 bases removed from V and 6 bases from J, the gap between germline ends came to 26 bases. Germline V gene sequence: CDR1 SGHDT, CDR2 YYEEEE. The CDR3 totals 19 residues.

The genes are TRBV6-2 or TRBV6-3 and TRBJ1-2; no definite D call. This CDR3 contains 12 residues. CDR1 is MNHEY and CDR2 is SVGEGT in the germline V gene. Trimming pared 4 bases from V and 5 bases from J, leaving 8 bases between. CDR3 nucleotides: TGTGCCAGCAGTTGGGCAGCTTATGGCTACACCTTC. Encoded protein: CASSWAAYGYTF.

The chain combines TRBV5-1 with TRBJ1-4; 10 bases are a match to TRBD1. Germline values: CDR1 SGHRS, CDR2 YFSETQ. CDR3 length: 15 residues. V was pared by 0 bases and J by 6 bases, with 2 bases of the junction left unmatched. This chain's CDR3 is CASSLEGTGDEKLFF. CDR3 in DNA: TGCGCCAGCAGCTTGGAAGGGACAGGGGATGAAAAACTGTTTTTT.

J is TRBJ1-2 and V is TRBV11-2, with a weak D call TRBD1 (5 bases). V lost 5 bases, J lost 8 bases, and 15 bases lay in between. Germline CDR1 SGHAT, CDR2 FQNNGV. The CDR3 sequence is 13 residues long. The CDR3 region has the DNA TGTGCCAGCAGCACCGGGACCATGGGAGGCTACACCTTC. Translating gives CASSTGTMGGYTF.

The V gene is TRBV5-1, the J gene TRBJ2-7; 8 positions match TRBD1. From germline, CDR1 is SGHRS and CDR2 YFSETQ. The CDR3 loop spans 15 amino acids. The junction had 7 bases not matched to a gene; V was cut back by 0 bases and J by 5 bases. The CDR3 coding sequence is TGCGCCAGCAGCTTGGGTCGGACAGGGAACAACGAGCAGTACTTC. Amino acids: CASSLGRTGNNEQYF.

The gene calls are TRBV7-8 and TRBJ2-4, with a tentative D call TRBD2 (5 bases). Trimming shortened V by 1 base and J by 7 bases, and 14 bases separated the two germline ends. The germline gives CDR1 SGHVS, CDR2 FQNEAQ. The CDR3 consists of 15 residues. The CDR3: CASSLGPWRRNIQYF. The CDR3 coding sequence is TGTGCCAGCAGCTTAGGCCCCTGGCGGAGGAACATTCAGTACTTC. The entire variable domain, with the rest obtained from reference TRBV7-8 and TRBJ2-4, is as follows: GAGVSQSPRYKVAKRGQDVALRCDPISGHVSLFWYQQALGQGPEFLTYFQNEAQLDKSGLPSDRFFAERPEGSVSTLKIQRTQQEDSAVYLCASSLGPWRRNIQYFGAGTRLSVL.

This clone was detected a few times. The rearrangement links TRBV7-9 to TRBJ2-7; TRBD2 aligns across 8 bases. CDR3 length: 16 amino acids. V dropped 5 bases and J dropped 2; count of bases not matched to a gene: 11. Germline V gives CDR1 SEHNR, CDR2 FQNEAQ (reference sequence). CDR3 protein: CASSPRSSGNPYEQYF. The CDR3, as DNA: TGTGCCAGCAGCCCCCGGAGTAGCGGGAACCCCTACGAGCAGTACTTC.

This clone was observed a handful of times. The genes are TRBV6-2 or TRBV6-3 and TRBJ2-7; the D is unclear. This CDR3 region has 13 residues. Trimming shortened V by 5 bases and J by 3 bases, and 11 bases separated the two germline ends. From germline, CDR1 is MNHEY and CDR2 SVGEGT. The CDR3 coding sequence is TGTGCCAGCAGTGACCTACCTAGCTACGAGCAGTACTTC. Protein: CASSDLPSYEQYF.

This sequence joins TRBV7-6 and TRBJ2-2; TRBD1 agrees at 7 bases. CDR1 SGHVS and CDR2 FNYEAQ come from the germline V gene. V gave up 3 bases and J gave up 6 bases; unmatched junction bases: 10. This CDR3 is 16 amino acids long. The CDR3 DNA reads TGTGCCAGCAGCTTTCTATTAGGGGGCGCCGCCGGGGAGCTGTTTTTT. Translating gives CASSFLLGGAAGELFF.

The V gene is TRBV5-4, the J gene TRBJ2-1; D may be TRBD1 (5 bases). The CDR3 has 13 amino acids. Germline CDR1 reads SGHNT; CDR2 reads YYREEE (reference sequence). V was cut by 0 bases and J by 4 bases, with 5 bases left in between. This chain's CDR3 is CASSLDRYNEQFF. CDR3 bases: TGTGCCAGCAGCTTGGACAGGTACAATGAGCAGTTCTTC. The full variable domain, its missing parts supplied by reference TRBV5-4 and TRBJ2-1, is ETGVTQSPTHLIKTRGQQVTLRCSSQSGHNTVSWYQQALGQGPQFIFQYYREEENGRGNFPPRFSGLQFPNYSSELNVNALELDDSALYLCASSLDRYNEQFFGPGTRLTVL.

The V call is TRBV13, the J call TRBJ1-2; no reliable D call. Trimming cost V 5 bases and J 8 bases, with 12 bases left between them. Germline V gives CDR1 PRHDT, CDR2 FYEKMQ (reference sequence). This CDR3 has 12 residues. The CDR3 bases are TGTGCCAGCAGCCTCGGAACCGGGGGCTACACCTTC. It codes for CASSLGTGGYTF.

CDR3 loop: CASRVDTNTEAFF. The DNA of the CDR3 is TGTGCCAGCAGGGTTGACACGAACACTGAAGCTTTCTTT. The V and J genes are TRBV6-5 and TRBJ1-1; D remains ambiguous. Trimming stripped 6 bases from V and 1 base from J, with 9 bases between. In germline, CDR1 is MNHEY, CDR2 SVGAGI. The CDR3 length is 13 residues.

The chain employs TRBV12-3 or TRBV12-4 and TRBJ2-3; tentative D call: TRBD2 (5 bases). V lost 1 base to trimming and J lost 6 bases, with 5 bases between them. The CDR3 consists of 12 residues. DNA of the CDR3: TGTGCCAGCAGTTTAGTAGCGGATACGCAGTATTTT. Protein: CASSLVADTQYF.

This clone was observed once. The chain employs TRBV3-1 (or the pseudogene TRBV3-2) and TRBJ2-3; possibly TRBD2 for D (6 bases). CDR1 is LGHDT and CDR2 is YNNKEL in the germline V gene (reference sequence). V shed 0 bases and J shed 5 bases, with 12 bases lying between them. The CDR3 is 15 amino acids. The DNA for the CDR3 is TGTGCCAGCAGCCAAGAGATGACTAGTTTAGATACGCAGTATTTT. Protein: CASSQEMTSLDTQYF.

The chain combines TRBV7-2 with TRBJ2-1; possible D gene TRBD1, 6 bases. CDR1 and CDR2 from the germline V gene are SGHTA and FQGNSA. V was pared by 3 bases and J by 0 bases, with 9 bases between. The CDR3 covers 15 residues. The CDR3 bases are TGTGCCAGCAGCTTGGGCAGGGGCTCCTACAATGAGCAGTTCTTC. Residues: CASSLGRGSYNEQFF.

The chain has TRBV2 and TRBJ2-3; TRBD1 is a possible D gene (6 bases). Germline V CDR1 and CDR2: SNHLY, FYNNEI. CDR3 length: 15 amino acids. Trimming shortened V by 3 bases and J by 9 bases, and 19 bases separated the two germline ends. Written as DNA, the CDR3 is TGTGCCAGCAGTGAGTGGGAGTACAGGGTACAGACGCAGTATTTT. Amino acids: CASSEWEYRVQTQYF.

The genes are TRBV7-2 and TRBJ2-1; TRBD1 matches 10 bases. The CDR3 is 15 amino acids. Unmatched junction bases numbered 4, after V lost 4 bases and J lost 4 bases. The V gene's germline CDR1 is SGHTA and CDR2 FQGNSA. As DNA, the CDR3 is TGTGCCAGCAGCTCCGGGACAGGGGCTTACAATGAGCAGTTCTTC. The encoded protein is CASSSGTGAYNEQFF.

This chain uses TRBV6-5 with TRBJ1-1; maybe TRBD1 (5 bases). CDR1 is MNHEY and CDR2 is SVGAGI in the germline V gene. V was shortened by 8 bases and J by 4 bases, with 14 bases between the two germline ends. CDR3 length equals 13 residues. The CDR3 protein is CASALGVSTEAFF. Written as DNA, the CDR3 is TGTGCCAGCGCCCTAGGGGTGTCCACTGAAGCTTTCTTT.

This clone was seen more than once but under ten times. The chain employs TRBV5-4 and TRBJ1-6; the D gene is possibly TRBD1 (6 bases). This CDR3 contains 14 residues. CDR1 and CDR2 (germline): SGHNT, YYREEE (reference sequence). The germline V and J ends were trimmed by 0 bases and 8 bases, with 9 bases remaining between them. The CDR3 protein is CASSLARGYSPLHF. In nucleotides, the CDR3 is TGTGCCAGCAGCTTGGCCAGGGGTTATTCACCCCTCCACTTT.

The J gene is TRBJ1-1, the V gene TRBV28; the D gene is possibly TRBD1 (5 bases). The CDR3 has 17 amino acids. V lost 5 bases and J 1 base, leaving 20 bases between the germline ends. Per the germline V gene, CDR1 is MDHEN and CDR2 is SYDVKM. CDR3 sequence: CASSPSGVPGRNTEAFF. CDR3 nucleotides: TGTGCCAGCAGTCCCTCGGGGGTCCCTGGGAGGAACACTGAAGCTTTCTTT.

The chain recombines TRBV3-1 (or the pseudogene TRBV3-2) with TRBJ2-2; 12 bases are shared with TRBD2. The germline gives CDR1 LGHDT, CDR2 YNNKEL (reference sequence). The CDR3 contains 17 residues. J lost 7 bases, V lost 3 bases, and 9 bases had no gene match. The CDR3 DNA follows: TGTGCCAGCAGCCACCGGACTAGCGGGGTTTTCGTCGGGGAGCTGTTTTTT. Its protein product is CASSHRTSGVFVGELFF.

The chain joins TRBV3-1 (or the pseudogene TRBV3-2) to TRBJ1-6; TRBD1 aligns across 9 bases. V shed 2 bases, J shed 4 bases, and the junction held 6 bases outside the gene matches. Germline loops: CDR1 LGHDT, CDR2 YNNKEL (reference sequence). The CDR3 is made up of 17 amino acids. CDR3 sequence: CASSQWLGQGYNSPLHF. DNA of the CDR3: TGTGCCAGCAGCCAATGGTTGGGACAGGGATATAATTCACCCCTCCACTTT.

The genes are TRBV6-5 and TRBJ2-1, with D unclear. CDR1 and CDR2 from the germline V gene are MNHEY and SVGAGI. This CDR3 region has 15 residues. The V gene lost 4 bases and the J gene lost 5 bases, with 15 bases spanning the gap. The CDR3 coding sequence is TGTGCCAGCAGTTGGTACGGATCGAGTGACAATGAGCAGTTCTTC. This translates into CASSWYGSSDNEQFF.

This clone was picked up one time. V usage is TRBV5-1 and J usage is TRBJ2-7, with D maybe TRBD1 (5 bases). The CDR3 sequence is 14 residues long. Deletions cut 4 bases from V and 9 bases from J, with 20 bases between. Per the germline V gene, CDR1 is SGHRS and CDR2 is YFSETQ. CDR3 sequence (DNA): TGCGCCAGCAGCCAGGGCGATTTCTACGAAGGGCAGTACTTC. Its translation is CASSQGDFYEGQYF.